These T cell receptor beta chains were read from a single sample in a study of T cells expressing NK-cell markers. Each CDR3 protein gets one entry in TCRdb, which reprocessed the 5' RACE reads and gives no DNA. The sample holds 400,000 to 450,000 distinct CDR3 sequences. Sequences were obtained from blood T cells: a sorted CD56 or NKG2C T cell subset, CD4+ or CD8+ T cells, or bulk PBMC T cells (not recorded which). These receptors came from a woman aged 18 to 75 in good health. The CDR3 runs from the conserved cysteine through the conserved F or W.

>TRBJ2-7|TRBV27
CASSWSGRSSYEQYF
>TRBJ1-2|TRBV12-3/TRBV12-4
CASSLAGEGYTF
>TRBJ2-5|TRBV7-2
CASSLASSGGQETQYF
>TRBJ2-5|TRBV27
CASSFGGGPGETQYF
>TRBJ2-3|TRBV10-2
CASNGRTYMGTGLDTQYF
>TRBJ2-5|TRBV7-9
CASSLYGEGARETQYF
>TRBJ2-5|TRBV5-1
CASSIGDLQETQYF
>TRBJ1-1|TRBV7-3
CASGEGGHTEAFF
>TRBJ2-1|TRBV4-3
CASSQVLAAGHPEQFF
>TRBJ2-7|TRBV20-1
CSPGQATKGTYEQYF
>TRBJ2-7|TRBV6-2/TRBV6-3
CASTGEAGPYEQYF
>TRBJ1-2|TRBV19
CASSPGIYGYTF
>TRBJ2-4|TRBV21-1
CARLPGQLGNIQYF
>TRBJ2-4|TRBV20-1
CSAVRRSVAKNIQYF
>TRBJ2-3|TRBV12-3/TRBV12-4
CASSRGGMADTQYF
>TRBJ2-3|TRBV5-4
CASSPRKQGIADTQYF
>TRBJ2-5|TRBV5-1
CASRVERGRETQYF
>TRBJ1-5|TRBV27
CASSLQGGSAQHF
>TRBJ1-1|TRBV12-5
CASALERMNTEAFF
>TRBJ2-1|TRBV7-6
CASRSGQTYNEQFF
>TRBJ2-5|TRBV5-1
CASSLDGHPQETQYF
>TRBJ2-2|TRBV7-2
CASSLARDRGILNTGELFF